The rows below give T cell receptor beta chains drawn from one sample of a study of shared clonotypes between healthy human individuals. Assay used: immunoSEQ multiplex PCR; TCRdb lists only in-frame clones, some missing. The sample lists millions of clones; approximately 94% were seen once. The specimen was naive CD8+ T cells sorted from blood. The receptors stem from a young man in good health. Each CDR3 is given with its conserved first and last residue. A D gene is named only where the DNA matches it firmly. Clone size is shown for a subset of rows, as once, few, many or a class of expanded clone.

V	J	D	length	size	CDR3	DNA
TRBV28	TRBJ1-2	-	11	once	CASRDDYGYTF	TGTGCCAGCAGAGACGACTATGGCTACACCTTC
TRBV15	TRBJ2-2	-	13	-	CATSRGDGEELFF	TGTGCCACCAGCAGGGGGGACGGGGAGGAGCTGTTTTTT
TRBV27	TRBJ2-3	TRBD2	15	-	CASSLLAGGSDTQYF	TGTGCCAGCAGTTTACTAGCGGGAGGGTCAGATACGCAGTATTTT
TRBV27	TRBJ2-1	-	15	-	CASSLFGATYNEQFF	TGTGCCAGCAGTTTATTTGGGGCCACCTACAATGAGCAGTTCTTC
TRBV7-9	TRBJ2-1	-	12	-	CASNGGGNEQFF	TGTGCCAGCAACGGAGGGGGGAATGAGCAGTTCTTC
TRBV19	TRBJ2-5	TRBD2	15	-	CASSNRLAGVETQYF	TGTGCCAGTAGTAACCGACTAGCGGGGGTGGAGACCCAGTACTTC
TRBV9	TRBJ2-1	TRBD2	19	-	CASSERLAGVSSSYNEQFF	TGTGCCAGCAGCGAACGACTAGCGGGAGTGTCGAGCTCCTACAATGAGCAGTTCTTC
TRBV27	TRBJ2-1	-	14	-	CASQLERSYNEQFF	TGTGCCAGCCAGTTGGAGCGGAGCTACAATGAGCAGTTCTTC
TRBV2	TRBJ2-7	TRBD1	15	-	CASSGNRDREDEQYF	TGTGCCAGCAGTGGAAACCGGGACAGGGAGGACGAGCAGTACTTC
TRBV11-2	TRBJ1-1	-	13	once	CASSSTQGTEAFF	TGTGCCAGCAGCTCGACCCAGGGAACTGAAGCTTTCTTT
TRBV7-9	TRBJ2-2	-	8	-	CASGELFF	TGTGCCAGTGGGGAGCTGTTTTTT
TRBV28	TRBJ1-1	-	13	-	CASSPPLRTEAFF	TGTGCCAGCAGTCCTCCTCTGAGGACTGAAGCTTTCTTT
TRBV6-1	TRBJ2-2	TRBD2	13	-	CASRGSGAGELFF	TGTGCCAGCAGGGGTAGCGGGGCCGGGGAGCTGTTTTTT
TRBV19	TRBJ2-7	TRBD1	13	-	CASSGDRVYEQYF	TGTGCCAGTAGCGGGGACAGGGTCTACGAGCAGTACTTC
TRBV19	TRBJ2-3	-	12	-	CASSMGTDTQYF	TGTGCCAGTAGTATGGGGACAGATACGCAGTATTTT
TRBV28	TRBJ1-3	-	17	-	CASSFTGTTDSGNTIYF	TGTGCCAGCAGTTTCACCGGGACAACCGACTCTGGAAACACCATATATTTT
TRBV5-1	TRBJ2-3	TRBD2	17	-	CASTGTSGRLGTDTQYF	TGCGCCAGCACCGGGACTAGCGGGAGGTTGGGCACAGATACGCAGTATTTT
TRBV5-6	TRBJ2-7	TRBD1	14	-	CASSFGQGTYEQYF	TGTGCCAGCAGCTTTGGACAGGGTACCTACGAGCAGTACTTC
TRBV7-9	TRBJ2-1	-	15	-	CASSLVGIPGDEQFF	TGTGCCAGCAGCTTAGTCGGGATCCCAGGCGATGAGCAGTTCTTC
TRBV28	TRBJ2-7	-	15	-	CASALQGRRLYEQYF	TGTGCCAGTGCCCTCCAGGGGCGACGGCTCTACGAGCAGTACTTC
TRBV27	TRBJ2-1	-	13	once	CASSLFRYNEQFF	TGTGCCAGCAGTTTATTCCGTTACAATGAGCAGTTCTTC
TRBV5-6	TRBJ2-7	-	13	-	CASSLSDWGEQYF	TGTGCCAGCAGCTTATCGGACTGGGGCGAGCAGTACTTC
TRBV9	TRBJ2-5	-	13	-	CASSNWGQETQYF	TGTGCCAGCAGTAATTGGGGGCAAGAGACCCAGTACTTC
TRBV29-1	TRBJ2-4	TRBD2	13	-	CSGHGGDKNIQYF	TGCAGCGGGCACGGGGGGGACAAAAACATTCAGTACTTC
TRBV7-8	TRBJ2-7	-	16	-	CASSSTRQVPPYEQYF	TGTGCCAGCAGCTCAACTCGACAGGTTCCCCCCTACGAGCAGTACTTC
TRBV28	TRBJ1-2	-	14	-	CASSSPGMGHGYTF	TGTGCCAGCAGTTCCCCGGGGATGGGGCATGGCTACACCTTC
TRBV14	TRBJ2-7	-	16	-	CASSQDLRLADYEQYF	TGTGCCAGCAGCCAAGATCTTCGGCTAGCCGATTACGAGCAGTACTTC
TRBV11-2	TRBJ2-7	TRBD1	15	-	CASSSFSDRDYEQYF	TGTGCCAGCAGCTCGTTCTCGGACAGGGACTACGAGCAGTACTTC
TRBV7-9	TRBJ1-2	-	15	-	CASSRGARWDYGYTF	TGTGCCAGTTCCCGGGGTGCACGATGGGACTATGGCTACACCTTC
TRBV6-5	TRBJ1-2	-	14	-	CASSYSEGPYGYTF	TGTGCCAGCAGTTACTCCGAGGGTCCCTATGGCTACACCTTC
TRBV10-2	TRBJ2-3	TRBD2	16	-	CASSESLAGEADTQYF	TGCGCCAGCAGTGAGTCGCTAGCGGGGGAGGCAGATACGCAGTATTTT
TRBV27	TRBJ1-1	-	15	-	CASSLAGTENTEAFF	TGTGCCAGCAGTTTGGCCGGGACGGAGAACACTGAAGCTTTCTTT
TRBV29-1	TRBJ2-3	TRBD2	14	-	CSVAAGGPTDTQYF	TGCAGCGTTGCGGCGGGAGGGCCCACAGATACGCAGTATTTT
TRBV18	TRBJ2-2	-	13	-	CASSPPAGGELFF	TGTGCCAGCTCACCACCGGCGGGCGGGGAGCTGTTTTTT
TRBV6-1	TRBJ2-7	-	17	-	CASSAPLGAGTPYEQYF	TGTGCCAGCAGTGCCCCTCTGGGGGCAGGGACCCCCTACGAGCAGTACTTC
TRBV2	TRBJ1-5	-	12	few	CASGEGGQPQHF	TGTGCCAGTGGAGAGGGAGGCCAGCCCCAGCATTTT
TRBV9	TRBJ2-1	TRBD2	16	-	CASNKAGLAGNDEQFF	TGTGCCAGCAATAAGGCAGGGCTAGCGGGAAACGATGAGCAGTTCTTC
TRBV28	TRBJ1-5	TRBD1	16	-	CASSLGTAYSNQPQHF	TGTGCCAGCAGTTTAGGGACAGCTTATAGCAATCAGCCCCAGCATTTT
TRBV7-6	TRBJ2-1	-	14	once	CASSLNRVGNEQFF	TGTGCCAGCAGCCTCAACAGGGTAGGCAATGAGCAGTTCTTC
TRBV7-7	TRBJ2-7	-	16	once	CASSLVGSRLGYEQYF	TGTGCTAGCAGCTTAGTAGGCTCTCGCCTGGGCTACGAGCAGTACTTC
TRBV6-5	TRBJ2-1	TRBD2	15	-	CASSPGTSGDLEQFF	TGTGCCAGCAGCCCCGGGACTAGCGGAGACCTTGAGCAGTTCTTC
TRBV18	TRBJ2-7	-	14	few	CASSPRGGYYEQYF	TGTGCCAGCTCACCAAGAGGAGGTTACTACGAGCAGTACTTC
TRBV27	TRBJ1-5	-	16	-	CASSLSSGEGNQPQHF	TGTGCCAGCAGTTTATCTTCGGGGGAGGGCAATCAGCCCCAGCATTTT
TRBV13	TRBJ2-7	TRBD2	15	-	CASSLGAGDSYEQYF	TGTGCCAGCAGCTTAGGAGCGGGAGATTCCTACGAGCAGTACTTC
TRBV13	TRBJ2-2	-	14	-	CASAIAPNTGELFF	TGTGCCAGCGCCATAGCGCCGAACACCGGGGAGCTGTTTTTT
TRBV27	TRBJ2-3	-	15	-	CASSLGDLGTDTQYF	TGTGCCAGCAGTTTGGGGGACTTAGGCACAGATACGCAGTATTTT
TRBV4-3	TRBJ2-1	-	15	-	CASSVGPAPDNEQFF	TGCGCCAGCAGCGTCGGGCCAGCGCCCGACAATGAGCAGTTCTTC
TRBV2	TRBJ1-1	-	14	-	CASSDGQGITEAFF	TGTGCCAGCAGTGACGGGCAGGGAATCACTGAAGCTTTCTTT
TRBV10-3	TRBJ2-7	TRBD1	18	-	CAISGVWEAGTGKREQYF	TGTGCCATCAGTGGTGTCTGGGAGGCGGGGACAGGGAAGCGCGAGCAGTACTTC
TRBV11-2	TRBJ1-1	-	15	-	CASSLTISVNTEAFF	TGTGCCAGCAGCTTAACCATAAGTGTGAACACTGAAGCTTTCTTT
TRBV29-1	TRBJ2-2	-	11	-	CSVSSSGELFF	TGCAGCGTGTCCTCCTCGGGGGAGCTGTTTTTT
TRBV5-4	TRBJ2-1	-	14	-	CASSREGVFDEQFF	TGTGCCAGCAGCCGCGAGGGAGTTTTCGATGAGCAGTTCTTC
TRBV6-1	TRBJ1-1	TRBD1	16	-	CASSELLYRGRTEAFF	TGTGCCAGCAGTGAACTCCTGTACAGGGGAAGGACTGAAGCTTTCTTT
TRBV7-6	TRBJ2-7	-	13	-	CASNNPGNYEQYF	TGTGCCAGCAACAACCCAGGGAACTACGAGCAGTACTTC
TRBV19	TRBJ2-7	-	12	-	CASSRQNGEQYF	TGTGCCAGTAGTAGGCAGAATGGCGAGCAGTACTTC
TRBV11-3	TRBJ2-7	TRBD1	14	-	CASSARDSGGEQYF	TGTGCCAGCAGCGCCCGGGACAGTGGTGGCGAGCAGTACTTC
TRBV7-6	TRBJ1-1	TRBD1	13	-	CASSFARGAEAFF	TGTGCCAGCAGCTTTGCCAGGGGGGCTGAAGCTTTCTTT
TRBV6-5	TRBJ1-2	-	14	-	CASRHKRANYGYTF	TGTGCCAGCAGACATAAGAGGGCTAACTATGGCTACACCTTC
TRBV9	TRBJ1-1	-	14	-	CASSAQGLNTEAFF	TGTGCCAGCAGCGCCCAGGGGTTGAACACTGAAGCTTTCTTT
TRBV11-2	TRBJ2-1	-	16	-	CASSLVLQGSYNEQFF	TGTGCCAGCAGCTTAGTTCTTCAGGGGTCCTACAATGAGCAGTTCTTC